These 7 T cell receptor beta chains share one sample of origin, sequenced in a study of blood T cell repertoires in COVID-19. The table came from immunoSEQ multiplex PCR; TCRdb's copy has only in-frame clones and leaves some out. Of around 150,000 clones in the sample, around 74% were seen once. Sequenced input: peripheral blood. Receptors originate from a woman of 80 years or more with acute or convalescent COVID-19.

This rearrangement joins TRBV7-9 to TRBJ1-2; TRBD1 might be the D (6 bases). The CDR3 is 14 amino acids. V lost 3 bases and J 3 bases, leaving 11 bases between the germline ends. Germline loops: CDR1 SEHNR, CDR2 FQNEAQ (reference sequence). The CDR3 coding sequence is TGTGCCAGCAGCTTCTCAGGGGAAGACTATGGCTACACCTTC. Protein product: CASSFSGEDYGYTF.

V usage is TRBV14 and J usage is TRBJ1-2; D unresolved. Trimming removed 1 base at V and 2 bases at J, with 5 bases between. The CDR3 is 13 amino acids. Germline V gene lookup returns CDR1 SGHDN and CDR2 FVKESK. The CDR3 loop is CASSQAVNYGYTF. In DNA, the CDR3 is TGTGCCAGCAGCCAAGCCGTAAACTATGGCTACACCTTC.

The J gene is TRBJ1-6, the V gene TRBV7-8, with TRBD1 matching 8 bases. The length of the CDR3 is 16 residues. The germline V gene encodes CDR1 SGHVS and CDR2 FQNEAQ. The trim removed 6 bases at V and 9 bases at J, leaving 13 bases unmatched. The CDR3 spells CASRQTGVGLGSPLHF. The CDR3 coding sequence is TGTGCCAGCAGACAGACAGGGGTAGGGTTGGGTTCACCCCTCCACTTT.

CDR3 sequence: CASSIRTSGETQYF. The CDR3 nucleotides are TGTGCCAGTAGTATCCGGACTAGCGGGGAGACCCAGTACTTC. The J gene is TRBJ2-5, the V gene TRBV19; 11 bases fit TRBD2. The CDR3 runs to 14 residues. V was clipped by 3 bases and J by 5 bases; unmatched bases: 2. The germline gives CDR1 LNHDA, CDR2 SQIVND (reference sequence).

The chain employs TRBV2 and TRBJ1-2; TRBD1 aligns across 9 bases. The CDR3 totals 15 residues. Germline lookup yields CDR1 SNHLY and CDR2 FYNNEI. V trimming: 6 bases; J trimming: 7 bases; junction bases outside the gene matches: 12. CDR3 in amino acids: CASRFTGGPETGYTF. CDR3 DNA sequence: TGTGCCAGCAGATTTACAGGGGGCCCCGAGACTGGCTACACCTTC.

This clone was seen more than once but under ten times. V gene TRBV6-6 combines with J gene TRBJ1-4; D perhaps matches TRBD1 (6 bases). The CDR3 has 14 residues. Germline assignment: CDR1 MNHNY and CDR2 SVGAGI (reference sequence). V shed 7 bases and J shed 3 bases, with 12 bases lying between them. The CDR3, as DNA: TGTGCCAGCACCTTAGACAGGTCTAATGAAAAACTGTTTTTT. This sequence encodes CASTLDRSNEKLFF.

The genes are TRBV19 and TRBJ2-2, with no clear D. V lost 3 bases to trimming and J lost 0 bases, with 11 bases between them. The CDR3 totals 16 residues. Germline-derived CDR1 and CDR2 are LNHDA and SQIVND (reference sequence). The DNA for the CDR3 is TGTGCCAGTAGTATCACAGATACCTCGAACACCGGGGAGCTGTTTTTT. Its translation: CASSITDTSNTGELFF.